Below, one TCR beta chain is given with its context. The CDR3 has 12 amino acids. Per the germline V gene, CDR1 is LNHDA and CDR2 is SQIVND (reference sequence). V lost 1 base, J lost 9 bases, and 7 bases lay in between. Sequenced by immunoSEQ multiplex PCR; TCRdb stores in-frame clones only, minus some. The sample lists some 250,000 clones; about 80% were seen once. These data originate in a study of blood T cell repertoires in COVID-19. The sequencing input was peripheral blood. The V and J genes are TRBV19 and TRBJ1-5, with D hard to call. The source of this sequence is a man aged 45-65 years with active or convalescent COVID-19. Written as DNA, the CDR3 is TGTGCCAGTAGTATAGCGAAGCTGCCCCAGCATTTT. Amino acids: CASSIAKLPQHF.